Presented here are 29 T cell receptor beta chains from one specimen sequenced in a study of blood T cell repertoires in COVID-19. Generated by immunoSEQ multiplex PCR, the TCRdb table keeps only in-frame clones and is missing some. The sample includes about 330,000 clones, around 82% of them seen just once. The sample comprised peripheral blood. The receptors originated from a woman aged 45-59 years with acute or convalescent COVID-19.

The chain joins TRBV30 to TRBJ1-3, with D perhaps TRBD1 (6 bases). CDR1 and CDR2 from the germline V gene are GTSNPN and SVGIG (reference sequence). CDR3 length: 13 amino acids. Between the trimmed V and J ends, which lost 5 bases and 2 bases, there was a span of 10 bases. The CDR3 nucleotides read TGTGCCTGGGATACAGGGACTGGAAACACCATATATTTT. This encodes CAWDTGTGNTIYF.

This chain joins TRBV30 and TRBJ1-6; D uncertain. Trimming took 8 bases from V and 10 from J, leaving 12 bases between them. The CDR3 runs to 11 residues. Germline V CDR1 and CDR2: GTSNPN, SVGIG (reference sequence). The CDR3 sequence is CAASGNSPLHF. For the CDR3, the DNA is TGTGCCGCCTCGGGGAACTCACCCCTCCACTTT.

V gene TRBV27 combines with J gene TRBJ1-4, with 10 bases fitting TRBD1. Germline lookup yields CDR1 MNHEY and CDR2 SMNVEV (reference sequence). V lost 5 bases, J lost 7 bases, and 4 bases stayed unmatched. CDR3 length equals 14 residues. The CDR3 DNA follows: TGTGCCAGCAGTCCACGGACAGGGGGTGAAAAACTGTTTTTT. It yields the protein CASSPRTGGEKLFF.

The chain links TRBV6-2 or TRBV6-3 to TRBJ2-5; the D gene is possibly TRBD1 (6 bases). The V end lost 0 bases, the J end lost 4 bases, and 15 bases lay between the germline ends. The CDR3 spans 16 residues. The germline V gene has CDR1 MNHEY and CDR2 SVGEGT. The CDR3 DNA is TGTGCCAGCAGTTACTCGATCCTCAGGGGAGCAGAGACCCAGTACTTC. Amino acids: CASSYSILRGAETQYF.

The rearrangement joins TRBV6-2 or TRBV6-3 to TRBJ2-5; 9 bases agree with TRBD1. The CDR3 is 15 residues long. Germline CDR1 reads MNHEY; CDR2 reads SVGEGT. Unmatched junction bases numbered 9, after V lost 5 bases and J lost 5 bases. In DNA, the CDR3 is TGTGCCAGCAGTAAGACACAGGGGGCTTGGGAGACCCAGTACTTC. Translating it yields CASSKTQGAWETQYF.

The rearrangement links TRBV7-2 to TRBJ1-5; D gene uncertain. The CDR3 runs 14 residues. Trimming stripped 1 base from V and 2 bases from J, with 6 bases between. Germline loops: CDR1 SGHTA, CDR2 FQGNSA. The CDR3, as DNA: TGTGCCAGCAGCTTAGATTCAGGCAATCAGCCCCAGCATTTT. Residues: CASSLDSGNQPQHF.

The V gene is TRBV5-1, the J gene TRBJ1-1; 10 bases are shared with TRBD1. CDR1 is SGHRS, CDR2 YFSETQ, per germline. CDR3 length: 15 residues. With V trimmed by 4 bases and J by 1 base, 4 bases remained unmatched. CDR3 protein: CASSPRQGANTEAFF. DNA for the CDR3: TGCGCCAGCAGCCCTAGACAGGGGGCGAACACTGAAGCTTTCTTT.

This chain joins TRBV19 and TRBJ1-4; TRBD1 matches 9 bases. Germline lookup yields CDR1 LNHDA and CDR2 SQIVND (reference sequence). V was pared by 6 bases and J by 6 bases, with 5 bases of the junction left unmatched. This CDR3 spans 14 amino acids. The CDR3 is CASRKQGADEKLFF. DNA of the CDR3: TGTGCCAGTAGAAAACAGGGGGCAGATGAAAAACTGTTTTTT.

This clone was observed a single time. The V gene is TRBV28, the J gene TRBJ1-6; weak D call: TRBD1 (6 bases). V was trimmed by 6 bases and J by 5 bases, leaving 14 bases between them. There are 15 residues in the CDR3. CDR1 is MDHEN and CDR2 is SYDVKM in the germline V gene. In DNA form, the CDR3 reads TGTGCCAGCAGCCCCCAGGGGCGGGATAATTCACCCCTCCACTTT. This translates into CASSPQGRDNSPLHF.

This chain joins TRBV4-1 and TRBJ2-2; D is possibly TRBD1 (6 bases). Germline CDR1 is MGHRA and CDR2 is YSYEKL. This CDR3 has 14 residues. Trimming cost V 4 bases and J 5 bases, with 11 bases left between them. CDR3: CASSLQGMTGELFF. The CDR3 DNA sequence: TGCGCCAGCAGCCTACAGGGTATGACCGGGGAGCTGTTTTTT.

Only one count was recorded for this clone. The CDR3 loop is CASSQDLGGAAYEQYF. CDR3 nucleotide sequence: TGTGCCAGCAGCCAAGATCTCGGAGGGGCAGCCTACGAGCAGTACTTC. The V and J genes are TRBV3-1 (or the pseudogene TRBV3-2) and TRBJ2-7; D perhaps matches TRBD2 (6 bases). Germline CDR1 reads LGHDT; CDR2 reads YNNKEL (reference sequence). CDR3 size: 16 residues. V lost 0 bases and J lost 2, with 14 bases in between.

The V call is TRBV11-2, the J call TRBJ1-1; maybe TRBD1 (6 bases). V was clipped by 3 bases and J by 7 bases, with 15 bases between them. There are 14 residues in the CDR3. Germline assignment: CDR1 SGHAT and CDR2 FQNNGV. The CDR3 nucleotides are TGTGCCAGCAGCTTGGCCAGGGGCGTAATTGAAGCTTTCTTT. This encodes CASSLARGVIEAFF.

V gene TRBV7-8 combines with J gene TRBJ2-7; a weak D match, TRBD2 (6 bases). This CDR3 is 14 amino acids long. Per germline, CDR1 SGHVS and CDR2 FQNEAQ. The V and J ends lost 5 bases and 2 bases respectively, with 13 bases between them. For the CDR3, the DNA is TGTGCCAGCAGCCGTCCGGGACTGCCCTACGAGCAGTACTTC. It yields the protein CASSRPGLPYEQYF. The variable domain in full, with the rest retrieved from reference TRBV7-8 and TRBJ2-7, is GAGVSQSPRYKVAKRGQDVALRCDPISGHVSLFWYQQALGQGPEFLTYFQNEAQLDKSGLPSDRFFAERPEGSVSTLKIQRTQQEDSAVYLCASSRPGLPYEQYFGPGTRLTVT.

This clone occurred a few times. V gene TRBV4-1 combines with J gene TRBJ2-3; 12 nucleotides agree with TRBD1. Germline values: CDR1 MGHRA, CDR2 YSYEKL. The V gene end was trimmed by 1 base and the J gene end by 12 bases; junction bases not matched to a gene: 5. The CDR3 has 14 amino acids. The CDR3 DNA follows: TGCGCCAGCAGCCAAGTCCAGGGACAGGGGGCCCAGTATTTT. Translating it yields CASSQVQGQGAQYF.

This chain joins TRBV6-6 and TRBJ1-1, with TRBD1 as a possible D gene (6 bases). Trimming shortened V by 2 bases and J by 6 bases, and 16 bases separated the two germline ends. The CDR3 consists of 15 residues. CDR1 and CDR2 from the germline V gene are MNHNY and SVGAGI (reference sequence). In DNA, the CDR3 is TGTGCCAGCAGTTACCTCCAGGACAGAACCCCTGAAGCTTTCTTT. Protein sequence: CASSYLQDRTPEAFF.

The CDR3 DNA is TGTGCCTGGAGGGCCGACGAGAGCGCTGGAAACACCATATATTTT. Translated, it gives CAWRADESAGNTIYF. The chain carries TRBV30 and TRBJ1-3, with D uncertain. The CDR3 spans 15 residues. V was pared by 3 bases and J by 2 bases, with 14 bases between. Germline CDR1 GTSNPN, CDR2 SVGIG (reference sequence).

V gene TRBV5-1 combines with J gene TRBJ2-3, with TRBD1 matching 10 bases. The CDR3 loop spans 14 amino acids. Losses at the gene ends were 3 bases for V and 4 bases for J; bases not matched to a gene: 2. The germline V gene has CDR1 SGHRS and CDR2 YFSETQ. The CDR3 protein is CASSSGQGSDTQYF. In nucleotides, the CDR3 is TGCGCCAGCAGCTCGGGACAGGGGTCAGATACGCAGTATTTT. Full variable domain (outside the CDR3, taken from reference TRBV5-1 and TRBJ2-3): KAGVTQTPRYLIKTRGQQVTLSCSPISGHRSVSWYQQTPGQGLQFLFEYFSETQRNKGNFPGRFSGRQFSNSRSEMNVSTLELGDSALYLCASSSGQGSDTQYFGPGTRLTVL.

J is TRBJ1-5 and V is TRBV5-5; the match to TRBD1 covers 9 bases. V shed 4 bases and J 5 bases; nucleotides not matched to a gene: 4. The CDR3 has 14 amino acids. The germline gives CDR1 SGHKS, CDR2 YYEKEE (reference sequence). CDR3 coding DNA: TGTGCCAGCAGCCCCGGACAGGGGCATCAGCCCCAGCATTTT. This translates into CASSPGQGHQPQHF.

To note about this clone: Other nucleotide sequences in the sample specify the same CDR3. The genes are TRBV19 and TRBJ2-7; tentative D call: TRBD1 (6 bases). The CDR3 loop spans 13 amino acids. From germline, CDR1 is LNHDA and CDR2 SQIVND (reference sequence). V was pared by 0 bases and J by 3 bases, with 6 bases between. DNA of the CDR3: TGTGCCAGTAGTATAGACAGGGGCTACGAGCAGTACTTC. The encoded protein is CASSIDRGYEQYF.

The CDR3 spells CASSPGAGRAEQFF. Written as DNA, the CDR3 is TGTGCCAGTTCGCCGGGGGCAGGGAGGGCTGAGCAGTTCTTC. J is TRBJ2-1 and V is TRBV19; the D gene is possibly TRBD2 (7 bases). Germline V gene lookup returns CDR1 LNHDA and CDR2 SQIVND (reference sequence). This CDR3 has 14 residues. Trimming pared 8 bases from V and 9 bases from J, leaving 20 bases between.

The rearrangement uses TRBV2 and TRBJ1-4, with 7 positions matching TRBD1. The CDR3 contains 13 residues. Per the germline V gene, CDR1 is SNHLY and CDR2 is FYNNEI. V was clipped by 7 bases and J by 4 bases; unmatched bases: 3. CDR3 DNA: TGTGCCAGCACGGGACAGATTAATGAAAAACTGTTTTTT. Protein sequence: CASTGQINEKLFF.

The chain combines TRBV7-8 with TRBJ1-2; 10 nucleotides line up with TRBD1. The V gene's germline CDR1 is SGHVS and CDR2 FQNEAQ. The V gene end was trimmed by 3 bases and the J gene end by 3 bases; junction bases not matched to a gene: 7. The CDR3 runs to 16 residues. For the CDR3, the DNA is TGTGCCAGCAGCTTGACAGGGGGCTACTCCGACTATGGCTACACCTTC. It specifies CASSLTGGYSDYGYTF.

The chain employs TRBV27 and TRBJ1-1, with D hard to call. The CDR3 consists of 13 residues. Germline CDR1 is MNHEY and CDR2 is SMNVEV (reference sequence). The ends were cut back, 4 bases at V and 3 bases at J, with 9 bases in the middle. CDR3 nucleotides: TGTGCCAGCAGTTCGAACAGCTACACTGAAGCTTTCTTT. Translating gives CASSSNSYTEAFF.

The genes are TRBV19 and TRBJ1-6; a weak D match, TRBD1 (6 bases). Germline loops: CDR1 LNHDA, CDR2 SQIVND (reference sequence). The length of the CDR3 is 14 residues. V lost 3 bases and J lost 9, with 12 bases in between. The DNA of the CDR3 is TGTGCCAGTAGTATCACCCAGGGGAGTTCACCCCTCCACTTT. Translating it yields CASSITQGSSPLHF.

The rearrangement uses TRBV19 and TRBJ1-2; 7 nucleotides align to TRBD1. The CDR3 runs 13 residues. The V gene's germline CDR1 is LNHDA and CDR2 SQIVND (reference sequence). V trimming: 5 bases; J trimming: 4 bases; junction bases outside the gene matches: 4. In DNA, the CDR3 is TGTGCCAGTAGTCGACAGGGAGCCTATGGCTACACCTTC. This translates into CASSRQGAYGYTF.

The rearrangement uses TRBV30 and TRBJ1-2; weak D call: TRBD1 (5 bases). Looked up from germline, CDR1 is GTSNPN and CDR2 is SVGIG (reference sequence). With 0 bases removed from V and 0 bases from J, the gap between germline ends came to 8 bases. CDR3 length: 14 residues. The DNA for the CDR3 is TGTGCCTGGAGTGTTGGGGCTCCTAACTATGGCTACACCTTC. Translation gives CAWSVGAPNYGYTF.

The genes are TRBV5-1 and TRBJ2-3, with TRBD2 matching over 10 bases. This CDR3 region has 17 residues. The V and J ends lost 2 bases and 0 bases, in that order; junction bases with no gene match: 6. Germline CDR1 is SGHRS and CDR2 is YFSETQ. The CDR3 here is CASSLGTSGTSTDTQYF. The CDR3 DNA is TGCGCCAGCAGCTTAGGTACTAGCGGGACTAGCACAGATACGCAGTATTTT.

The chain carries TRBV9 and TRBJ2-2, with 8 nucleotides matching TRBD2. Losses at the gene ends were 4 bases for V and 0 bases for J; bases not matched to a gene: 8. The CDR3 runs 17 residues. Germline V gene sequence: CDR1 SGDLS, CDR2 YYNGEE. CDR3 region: CASSRYSGTSNTGELFF. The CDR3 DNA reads TGTGCCAGCAGCAGATATAGCGGGACCTCGAACACCGGGGAGCTGTTTTTT.

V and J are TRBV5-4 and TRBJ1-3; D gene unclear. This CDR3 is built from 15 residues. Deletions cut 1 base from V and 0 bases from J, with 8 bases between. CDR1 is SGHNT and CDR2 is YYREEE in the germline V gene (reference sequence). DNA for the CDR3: TGTGCCAGCAGCTTGTGGGAGGCCTCTGGAAACACCATATATTTT. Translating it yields CASSLWEASGNTIYF.